The clone carrying this T cell receptor beta chain occurred once. Its antigen remains unidentified. These data belong to a study of graft-versus-host responses after intestinal transplantation. About the study: In this cohort, recipients had multivisceral, liver-intestinal, or isolated intestinal transplants. Anti-thymocyte globulin induction was given to all recipients, followed by tacrolimus and steroids for two to four years. General study findings and limits: Recipient marrow showed GvH clones, some seen first in ileum or blood. Association was observed between peak circulating GvH clone levels and early post-transplant HvG declines.

V shed 5 bases and J shed 1 base, with 12 bases lying between them. Germline loops: CDR1 SGHAT, CDR2 FQNNGV. CDR3 size: 14 residues. Profiled with immunoSEQ multiplex PCR; TCRdb holds only in-frame clones, not every one. The sample carries about 86,000 clones, around 90% recorded once. The TCR sequence derives from a human donor who was the organ donor for an intestinal transplant. The chain joins TRBV11-2 to TRBJ2-7, with D possibly TRBD2 on 6 matching bases. The starting material was unstimulated CD4+ T cells sorted from spleen or lymph node cells, obtained before transplant. CDR3 bases: TGTGCCAGCAGCCAGGGACTCTTATCCTACGAGCAGTACTTC. It specifies CASSQGLLSYEQYF.